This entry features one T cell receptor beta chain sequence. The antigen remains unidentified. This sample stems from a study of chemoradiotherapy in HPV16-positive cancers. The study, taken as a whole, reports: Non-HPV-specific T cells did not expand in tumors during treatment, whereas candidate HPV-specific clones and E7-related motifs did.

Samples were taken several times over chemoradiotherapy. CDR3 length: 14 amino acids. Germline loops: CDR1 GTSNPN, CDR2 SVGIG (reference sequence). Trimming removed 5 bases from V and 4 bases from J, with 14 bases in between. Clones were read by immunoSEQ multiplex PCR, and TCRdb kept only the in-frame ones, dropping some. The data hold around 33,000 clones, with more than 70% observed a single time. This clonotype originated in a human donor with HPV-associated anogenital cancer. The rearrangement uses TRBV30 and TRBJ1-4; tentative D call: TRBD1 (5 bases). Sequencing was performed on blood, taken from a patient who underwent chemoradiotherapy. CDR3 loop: CAWGQDGFNEKLFF. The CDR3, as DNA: TGTGCCTGGGGACAAGACGGGTTTAATGAAAAACTGTTTTTT.